The clone carrying this TCR beta chain was detected only once. The target antigen is unknown. The data originate from a study of cytomegalovirus exposure and HLA in healthy donors. Study-level points and caveats: Available immune exposure information covered CMV serostatus only. With high specificity and sensitivity, the classifier reportedly diagnosed cytomegalovirus status.

Germline lookup yields CDR1 SGHAT and CDR2 FQNNGV. The CDR3 is made up of 14 amino acids. The PCR contained 60 Vbeta and 13 Jbeta primers. Profiling relied on immunoSEQ multiplex PCR, and the TCRdb table lists in-frame clones only, not all of them. The table lists 150,000 to 200,000 clones, over 75% of them singletons. The rearrangement uses TRBV11-2 and TRBJ2-5, with 8 bases matching TRBD2. The closer fit of TRBJ2-7 to the DNA end suggests the J call may be wrong. Specimen: PBMCs. The TCR originated in a woman aged 18-29 years in good health and CMV-seronegative. The CDR3 loop reads CASSRGGDSYEQYF. For the CDR3, the DNA is TGTGCCAGCAGCCGGGGGGGAGACTCCTACGAGCAGTACTTC.